The 25 T cell receptor beta chains below all came from one sample that was sequenced in a study of Ad26.COV2.S vaccination and SARS-CoV-2 variants. The treatment denotes: around 19 received Ad26.COV2.S at low or high dose, single or two shots; about five received placebo; per-sample allocation not given. Day 63 after the first injection of vaccine or placebo was the sampling time. The assay was immunoSEQ multiplex PCR, and TCRdb's table has in-frame clones only and misses some. The table has 450,000 to 550,000 clones, approximately 90% seen once. This specimen consisted of peripheral blood, obtained in a trial of Ad26.COV2.S vaccine versus placebo. The origin of the receptors is a person aged 18-60 years who received the Ad26.COV2.S COVID-19 vaccine or a placebo.

This chain links TRBV9 with TRBJ2-3; D is possibly TRBD1 (6 bases). The CDR3 contains 18 residues. V lost 2 bases and J lost 0, with 19 bases in between. The germline V gene encodes CDR1 SGDLS and CDR2 YYNGEE. The DNA for the CDR3 is TGTGCCAGCAGCGTTCGCCCGAAGAGGGGGACGAGCACAGATACGCAGTATTTT. This encodes CASSVRPKRGTSTDTQYF.

J is TRBJ2-1 and V is TRBV4-1, with TRBD2 identical over 14 bases. The CDR3 length is 20 residues. The J segment lost 0 bases and the V segment lost 1 base, leaving 8 bases of the junction unmatched. CDR1 is MGHRA and CDR2 is YSYEKL in the germline V gene. The CDR3 region is CASSQVATSGRASSYNEQFF. CDR3 sequence (DNA): TGCGCCAGCAGCCAAGTGGCGACTAGCGGGAGGGCAAGCTCCTACAATGAGCAGTTCTTC.

This chain connects TRBV3-1 (or the pseudogene TRBV3-2) to TRBJ1-1; a possible D gene is TRBD1 (6 bases). The CDR3 runs to 15 residues. In germline, CDR1 is LGHDT, CDR2 YNNKEL (reference sequence). Trimming shortened V by 4 bases and J by 4 bases, and 16 bases separated the two germline ends. The chain's CDR3 is CASSLNTGRGTEAFF. For the CDR3, the DNA is TGTGCCAGCAGCCTTAATACAGGGCGAGGCACTGAAGCTTTCTTT.

The J gene is TRBJ1-2, the V gene TRBV6-5; D gene ambiguous. Per the germline V gene, CDR1 is MNHEY and CDR2 is SVGAGI. With 4 bases removed from V and 5 bases from J, the gap between germline ends came to 2 bases. The CDR3 totals 10 residues. DNA for the CDR3: TGTGCCAGCAGTTTTTATGGCTACACCTTC. It translates to CASSFYGYTF.

The chain combines TRBV7-2 with TRBJ2-5, with D possibly TRBD2 on 7 matching bases. CDR3 length: 13 amino acids. Germline V lookup: CDR1 SGHTA, CDR2 FQGNSA. Trimming removed 8 bases from V and 4 bases from J, with 14 bases in between. In DNA form, the CDR3 reads TGTGCCAGCGCCGGGGGGCCGCCAGAGACCCAGTACTTC. This gives the protein CASAGGPPETQYF.

As concerns this clone: The sample holds other DNA sequences that translate to the same CDR3. The gene calls are TRBV29-1 and TRBJ2-6, with unresolved D. Trimming cost V 3 bases and J 1 base, with 4 bases left between them. This CDR3 has 13 amino acids. Germline V gives CDR1 SQVTM, CDR2 ANQGSEA. CDR3 loop: CSVDSSGANVLTF. CDR3 bases: TGCAGCGTTGATAGTTCTGGGGCCAACGTCCTGACTTTC.

The J gene is TRBJ2-7, the V gene TRBV7-9; the D is unclear. V was shortened by 6 bases and J by 0 bases, with 21 bases between the two germline ends. Per the germline V gene, CDR1 is SEHNR and CDR2 is FQNEAQ (reference sequence). The CDR3 is 17 residues long. The DNA for the CDR3 is TGTGCCAGCAGTTCCCTCTCGACCGAGTCGAGCTCCTACGAGCAGTACTTC. This codes for CASSSLSTESSSYEQYF.

This clone was observed a single time. The chain is built from TRBV3-1 (or the pseudogene TRBV3-2) and TRBJ2-1; D unclear. V shed 1 base and J shed 7 bases, with 8 bases lying between them. The CDR3 runs 13 residues. The germline CDR1 and CDR2 sequences are LGHDT and YNNKEL (reference sequence). CDR3 sequence (DNA): TGTGCCAGCAGCCAAGCGAGGTTAAATGAGCAGTTCTTC. Protein product: CASSQARLNEQFF.

This chain uses TRBV13 with TRBJ2-1; no clear D. The V gene lost 5 bases and the J gene lost 4 bases, with 18 bases spanning the gap. The germline V gene encodes CDR1 PRHDT and CDR2 FYEKMQ (reference sequence). The CDR3 covers 16 residues. The CDR3 loop reads CASSASPVAVYNEQFF. CDR3 nucleotide sequence: TGTGCCAGCAGCGCTTCCCCTGTGGCGGTATACAATGAGCAGTTCTTC.

For the CDR3, the DNA is TGTGCCAGCAGTATCCGGGACAAACCCTACGAGCAGTACTTC. Translated: CASSIRDKPYEQYF. The V gene is TRBV27, the J gene TRBJ2-7; tentatively, D is TRBD1 (6 bases). The germline CDR1 and CDR2 sequences are MNHEY and SMNVEV (reference sequence). Trimming shortened V by 5 bases and J by 2 bases, and 13 bases separated the two germline ends. The CDR3 consists of 14 residues.

The gene calls are TRBV11-1 and TRBJ1-3; D is unresolved. V lost 3 bases to trimming and J lost 2 bases, with 8 bases between them. There are 14 residues in the CDR3. Germline-derived CDR1 and CDR2 are SGHAT and FQDESV (reference sequence). The CDR3 coding sequence is TGTGCCAGCAGCTTCGGCGGGACTGGAAACACCATATATTTT. It codes for CASSFGGTGNTIYF.

The rearrangement joins TRBV12-3 or TRBV12-4 to TRBJ1-3; D gene uncertain. The CDR3 is 13 residues long. Trimming shortened V by 5 bases and J by 0 bases, and 5 bases separated the two germline ends. CDR3 DNA: TGTGCCAGCAGTATAGTCTCTGGAAACACCATATATTTT. Its protein is CASSIVSGNTIYF.

The rearrangement joins TRBV19 to TRBJ1-4; possible D gene TRBD1, 5 bases. The germline V and J ends were trimmed by 3 bases and 4 bases, with 15 bases remaining between them. This CDR3 contains 16 residues. CDR1 is LNHDA, CDR2 SQIVND, per germline (reference sequence). CDR3 DNA: TGTGCCAGTAGTATGGGTTTGCGACAGTTTAATGAAAAACTGTTTTTT. Translated: CASSMGLRQFNEKLFF.

The chain carries TRBV11-2 and TRBJ2-1; possibly TRBD2 for D (6 bases). The CDR3 runs 15 residues. V lost 5 bases, J lost 8 bases, and 19 bases lay in between. Per germline, CDR1 SGHAT and CDR2 FQNNGV. In nucleotides, the CDR3 is TGTGCCAGCAGCCGTCCCCTGACTAGTCTGGATGAGCAGTTCTTC. Its protein is CASSRPLTSLDEQFF.

This sequence joins TRBV7-2 and TRBJ2-4; 10 positions match TRBD2. The CDR3 has 14 amino acids. V was clipped by 5 bases and J by 9 bases; unmatched bases: 7. Germline loops: CDR1 SGHTA, CDR2 FQGNSA. Here the CDR3 reads CASSALAGRAIQYF. CDR3 sequence (DNA): TGTGCCAGCAGCGCACTAGCGGGGAGGGCCATTCAGTACTTC. The variable domain in full, completed from reference TRBV7-2 and TRBJ2-4, reads GAGVSQSPSNKVTEKGKDVELRCDPISGHTALYWYRQSLGQGLEFLIYFQGNSAPDKSGLPSDRFSAERTGGSVSTLTIQRTQQEDSAVYLCASSALAGRAIQYFGAGTRLSVL.

The genes are TRBV27 and TRBJ2-1; D ambiguous. The CDR3 has 16 residues. V lost 3 bases and J 4 bases, leaving 16 bases between the germline ends. Looked up from germline, CDR1 is MNHEY and CDR2 is SMNVEV (reference sequence). The CDR3 here is CASSFYTESRYNEQFF. The CDR3 DNA reads TGTGCCAGCAGTTTCTACACTGAGTCCAGGTACAATGAGCAGTTCTTC.

The V gene is TRBV6-5, the J gene TRBJ2-7; possible D gene TRBD1, 5 bases. Germline CDR1 reads MNHEY; CDR2 reads SVGAGI. V lost 6 bases and J 3 bases, leaving 12 bases between the germline ends. The CDR3 covers 13 residues. The CDR3 loop is CASRGTGRYEQYF. The CDR3 DNA follows: TGTGCCAGCAGGGGAACAGGCCGCTACGAGCAGTACTTC.

The chain is built from TRBV19 and TRBJ1-6; the D gene is possibly TRBD1 (5 bases). The CDR3 is made up of 15 amino acids. Between the trimmed V and J ends, which lost 7 bases and 2 bases, there was a span of 12 bases. In germline, CDR1 is LNHDA, CDR2 SQIVND (reference sequence). The CDR3 nucleotides read TGTGCCAGTACCGCAGGGTTCGCCTATAATTCACCCCTCCACTTT. Residues: CASTAGFAYNSPLHF.

The chain is built from TRBV7-8 and TRBJ2-7, with D unresolved. The CDR3 runs to 14 residues. Trimming took 1 base from V and 2 from J, leaving 9 bases between them. Per germline, CDR1 SGHVS and CDR2 FQNEAQ. CDR3 loop: CASSLVTATYEQYF. CDR3 coding DNA: TGTGCCAGCAGCTTAGTGACGGCCACCTACGAGCAGTACTTC.

As for this clone: This same CDR3 is encoded by further DNA sequences in the sample. The chain has TRBV18 and TRBJ2-7; D unresolved. This CDR3 comprises 13 residues. Between the trimmed V and J ends, which lost 2 bases and 2 bases, there was a span of 7 bases. The germline V gene has CDR1 KGHSH and CDR2 LQKENI. This CDR3 is CASSPGTAYEQYF. In nucleotides, the CDR3 is TGTGCCAGCTCACCAGGCACAGCCTACGAGCAGTACTTC.

V and J are TRBV15 and TRBJ1-5, with a weak D call TRBD1 (5 bases). Trimming removed 5 bases from V and 5 bases from J, with 16 bases in between. This CDR3 spans 15 amino acids. Germline lookup yields CDR1 LNHNV and CDR2 YYDKDF (reference sequence). In DNA, the CDR3 is TGTGCCACCAGCGACCACCGGGACGGTTATCAGCCCCAGCATTTT. Its protein product is CATSDHRDGYQPQHF.

The chain carries TRBV6-5 and TRBJ2-7; 8 bases map to TRBD1. V lost 6 bases to trimming and J lost 5 bases; unmatched junction nucleotides: 9. This CDR3 is built from 14 residues. CDR1 is MNHEY, CDR2 SVGAGI, per germline. The CDR3 loop is CASRRTGQFDEQYF. In DNA form, the CDR3 reads TGTGCCAGCAGGAGGACAGGGCAATTCGACGAGCAGTACTTC.

This clone was recorded a few times. The CDR3 DNA reads TGTGCCAGCAGCCGTACAGGGGGCTCTGGAAACACCATATATTTT. Protein product: CASSRTGGSGNTIYF. This chain uses TRBV7-8 with TRBJ1-3; TRBD1 matches 8 bases. The J segment lost 0 bases and the V segment lost 5 bases, leaving 3 bases of the junction unmatched. CDR1 is SGHVS, CDR2 FQNEAQ, per germline. The CDR3 is 15 amino acids.

This sequence joins TRBV10-3 and TRBJ1-1; D is possibly TRBD1 (5 bases). Trimming took off 2 bases at V and 0 bases at J, with 13 bases between the two ends. The CDR3 is 16 amino acids. Looked up from germline, CDR1 is ENHRY and CDR2 is SYGVKD. The CDR3 region is CAISERLGAMNTEAFF. The CDR3 coding sequence is TGTGCCATCAGTGAGAGATTAGGGGCCATGAACACTGAAGCTTTCTTT.

The V and J genes are TRBV18 and TRBJ2-7, with 8 bases fitting TRBD2. The CDR3 is made up of 16 amino acids. Germline V gene data show CDR1 as KGHSH and CDR2 as LQKENI. The V segment lost 4 bases and the J segment 0 bases; nucleotides outside the gene matches: 8. This CDR3 is CASSRQAGDPSYEQYF. CDR3 nucleotide sequence: TGTGCCAGCTCACGTCAAGCGGGGGACCCCTCCTACGAGCAGTACTTC.